This T cell receptor (beta chain) emerged from a study of cytomegalovirus exposure and HLA in healthy donors. Trimming left V 2 bases short and J 2 bases short, with 11 bases between. Germline V gives CDR1 SGHRS, CDR2 YFSETQ. The CDR3 length is 14 residues. This clone was observed a few times. TCRdb keeps only in-frame clones here, not all; method: immunoSEQ multiplex PCR. The repertoire holds 130,000 to 150,000 clones, with approximately 84% as singletons. The chain combines TRBV5-1 with TRBJ2-7; tentative D call: TRBD1 (6 bases). The sequenced material came from PBMCs. This sequence was found in a woman between 25 and 40 years old in good health and CMV-seronegative. The CDR3 coding sequence is TGCGCCAGCAGCTTTACAGGGCCCGCCTACGAGCAGTACTTC. Its protein product is CASSFTGPAYEQYF.